This record concerns one TCR beta chain sequence. What it binds is unknown. This record belongs to a study of T cell responses to AZD1222 COVID-19 vaccine. This CDR3 is built from 14 residues. Between the trimmed V and J ends, which lost 3 bases and 10 bases, there was a span of 17 bases. CDR1 MGHRA and CDR2 YSYEKL come from the germline V gene. Sequenced by immunoSEQ multiplex PCR; TCRdb stores in-frame clones only, minus some. In the table there are 120,000 or so clones, 65% to 90% of which are singletons. Overall study results and limits: The donors showed a predominance of white British ancestry and of females, with possible underestimation of clonal diversity. Close to half of spike-specific TCRs reportedly recognize unmutated variant regions.

The rearrangement links TRBV4-1 to TRBJ2-3; possibly TRBD2 for D (6 bases). Sequenced material: peripheral blood, taken 28 days after the second AZD1222 dose. The origin of this receptor is an adult who received the AZD1222 COVID-19 vaccine. The CDR3 is CASSHEGAGRAQYF. DNA of the CDR3: TGCGCCAGCAGCCATGAGGGAGCGGGCCGAGCGCAGTATTTT.